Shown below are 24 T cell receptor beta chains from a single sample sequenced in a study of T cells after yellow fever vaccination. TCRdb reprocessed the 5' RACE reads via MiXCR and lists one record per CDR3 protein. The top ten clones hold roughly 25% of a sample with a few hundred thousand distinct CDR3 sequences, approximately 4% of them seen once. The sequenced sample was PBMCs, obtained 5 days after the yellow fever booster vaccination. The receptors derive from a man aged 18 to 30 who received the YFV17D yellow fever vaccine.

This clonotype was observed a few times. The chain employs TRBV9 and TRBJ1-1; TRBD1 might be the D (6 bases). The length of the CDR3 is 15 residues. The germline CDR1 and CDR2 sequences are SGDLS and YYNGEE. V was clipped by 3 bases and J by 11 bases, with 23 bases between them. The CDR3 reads CASSALGRGAESAFF. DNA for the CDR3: TGTGCCAGCAGCGCCCTCGGACGGGGGGCCGAGAGTGCTTTCTTT.

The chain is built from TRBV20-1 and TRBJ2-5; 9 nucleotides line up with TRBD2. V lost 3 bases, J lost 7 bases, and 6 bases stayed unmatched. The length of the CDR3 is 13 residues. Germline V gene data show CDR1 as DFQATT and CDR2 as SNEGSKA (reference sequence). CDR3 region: CSARRGGAGTQYF. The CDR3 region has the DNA TGCAGTGCTAGGCGCGGGGGGGCCGGGACCCAGTACTTC.

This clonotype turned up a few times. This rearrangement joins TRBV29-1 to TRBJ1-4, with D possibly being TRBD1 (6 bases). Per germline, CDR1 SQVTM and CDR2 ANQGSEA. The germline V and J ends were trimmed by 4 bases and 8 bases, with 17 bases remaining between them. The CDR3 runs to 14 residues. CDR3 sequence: CSVGYQGLTEKLFF. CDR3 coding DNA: TGCAGCGTTGGATACCAGGGGTTGACCGAAAAACTGTTTTTT.

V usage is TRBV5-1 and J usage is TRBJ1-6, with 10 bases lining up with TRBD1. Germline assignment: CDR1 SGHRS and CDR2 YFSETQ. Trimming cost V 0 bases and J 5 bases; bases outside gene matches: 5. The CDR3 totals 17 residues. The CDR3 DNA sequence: TGCGCCAGCAGCTTGGCTTGGGGACAGGGGAATAATTCACCCCTCCACTTT. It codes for CASSLAWGQGNNSPLHF.

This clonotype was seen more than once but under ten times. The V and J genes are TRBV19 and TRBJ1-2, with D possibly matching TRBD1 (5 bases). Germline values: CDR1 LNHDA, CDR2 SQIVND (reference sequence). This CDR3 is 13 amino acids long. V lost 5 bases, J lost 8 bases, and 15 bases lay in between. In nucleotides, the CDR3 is TGTGCCAGTAGTCAGAGACAGATAACGGGCTACACCTTC. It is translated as CASSQRQITGYTF.

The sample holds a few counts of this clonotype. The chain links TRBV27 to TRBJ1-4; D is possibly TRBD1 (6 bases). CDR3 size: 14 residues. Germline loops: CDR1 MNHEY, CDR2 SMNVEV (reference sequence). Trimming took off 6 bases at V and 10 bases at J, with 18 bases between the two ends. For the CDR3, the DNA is TGTGCCAGCAGGGGGGACACCGGGTTTGGAAAACTGTTTTTT. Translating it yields CASRGDTGFGKLFF.

The CDR3 reads CAISDPGRDNYGYTF. The CDR3 DNA reads as TGTGCCATCAGTGATCCGGGACGGGATAACTATGGCTACACCTTC. The rearrangement uses TRBV10-3 and TRBJ1-2, with D possibly matching TRBD1 (5 bases). In germline, CDR1 is ENHRY, CDR2 SYGVKD. V was shortened by 3 bases and J by 1 base, with 12 bases between the two germline ends. The CDR3 has 15 amino acids.

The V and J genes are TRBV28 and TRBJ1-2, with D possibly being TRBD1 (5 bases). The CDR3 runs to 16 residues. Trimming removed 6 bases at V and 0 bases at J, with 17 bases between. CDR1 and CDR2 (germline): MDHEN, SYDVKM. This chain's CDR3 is CASSRGLSYPNYGYTF. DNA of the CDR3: TGTGCCAGCAGCCGGGGACTTTCCTACCCTAACTATGGCTACACCTTC.

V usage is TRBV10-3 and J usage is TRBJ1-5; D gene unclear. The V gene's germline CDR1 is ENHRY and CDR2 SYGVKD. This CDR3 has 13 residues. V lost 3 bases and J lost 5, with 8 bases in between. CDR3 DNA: TGTGCCATCAGTGAAAGAGGGTATCAGCCCCAGCATTTT. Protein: CAISERGYQPQHF.

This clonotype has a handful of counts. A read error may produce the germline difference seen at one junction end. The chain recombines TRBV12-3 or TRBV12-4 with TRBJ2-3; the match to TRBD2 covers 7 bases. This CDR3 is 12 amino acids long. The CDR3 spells CASSLSGDPPCF. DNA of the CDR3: TGTGCCAGCAGTTTGAGCGGGGACCCCCCCTGTTTT.

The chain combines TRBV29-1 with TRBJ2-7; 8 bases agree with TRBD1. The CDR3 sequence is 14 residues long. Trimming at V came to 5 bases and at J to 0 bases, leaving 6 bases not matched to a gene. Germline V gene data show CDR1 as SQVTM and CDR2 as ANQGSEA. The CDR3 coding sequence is TGCAGCGTTAGAGGACAGGGTTACTCCTACGAGCAGTACGTC. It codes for CSVRGQGYSYEQYV.

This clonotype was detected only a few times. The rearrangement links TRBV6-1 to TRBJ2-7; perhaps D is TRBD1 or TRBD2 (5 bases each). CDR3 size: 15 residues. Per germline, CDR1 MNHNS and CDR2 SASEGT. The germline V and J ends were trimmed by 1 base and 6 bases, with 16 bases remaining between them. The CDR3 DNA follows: TGTGCCAGCAGTGAAGGGCCAGGGAGAAACGGCGAGCAGTACTTC. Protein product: CASSEGPGRNGEQYF.

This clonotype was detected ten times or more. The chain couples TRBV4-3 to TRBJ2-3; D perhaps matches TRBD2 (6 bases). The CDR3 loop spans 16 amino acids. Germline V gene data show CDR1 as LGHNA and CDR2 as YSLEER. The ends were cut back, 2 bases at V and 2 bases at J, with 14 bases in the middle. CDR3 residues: CASSQLRDFATDTQYF. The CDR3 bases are TGCGCCAGCAGCCAATTAAGGGACTTTGCCACAGATACGCAGTATTTT.

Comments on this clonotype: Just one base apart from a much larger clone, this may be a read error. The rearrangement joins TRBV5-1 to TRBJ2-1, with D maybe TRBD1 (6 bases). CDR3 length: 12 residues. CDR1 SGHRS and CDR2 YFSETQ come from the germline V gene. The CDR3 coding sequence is TGCGCCAGCATGGACAGCTACATTGAGCAGTTCTTC. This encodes CASMDSYIEQFF.

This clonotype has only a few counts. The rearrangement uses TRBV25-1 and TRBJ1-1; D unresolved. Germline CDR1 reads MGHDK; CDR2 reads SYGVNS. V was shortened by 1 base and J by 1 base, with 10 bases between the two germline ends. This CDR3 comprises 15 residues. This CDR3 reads CASSESWTPNTEAFF. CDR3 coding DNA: TGTGCCAGCAGTGAATCTTGGACGCCGAACACTGAAGCTTTCTTT.

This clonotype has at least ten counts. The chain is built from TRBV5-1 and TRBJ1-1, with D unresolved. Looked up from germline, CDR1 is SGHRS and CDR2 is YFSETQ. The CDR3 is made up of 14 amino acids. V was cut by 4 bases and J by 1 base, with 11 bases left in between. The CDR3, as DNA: TGCGCCAGCAGCCTCGCCGCCGCGAACACTGAAGCTTTCTTT. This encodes CASSLAAANTEAFF.

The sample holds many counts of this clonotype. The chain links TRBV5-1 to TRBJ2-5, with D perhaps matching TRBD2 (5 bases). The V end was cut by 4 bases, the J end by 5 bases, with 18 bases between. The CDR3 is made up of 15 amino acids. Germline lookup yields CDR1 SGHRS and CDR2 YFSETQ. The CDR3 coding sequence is TGCGCCAGCAGCGGCGCGGGCGGCGGTGGGGAGACCCAGTACTTC. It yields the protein CASSGAGGGGETQYF.

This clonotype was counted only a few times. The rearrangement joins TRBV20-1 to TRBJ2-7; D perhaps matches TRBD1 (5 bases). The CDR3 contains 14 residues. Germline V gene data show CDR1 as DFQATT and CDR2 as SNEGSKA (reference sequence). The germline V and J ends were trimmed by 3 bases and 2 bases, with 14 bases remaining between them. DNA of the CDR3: TGCAGTGCTAGGCCTAGGGGTGTCACCTACGAGCAGTACTTC. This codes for CSARPRGVTYEQYF.

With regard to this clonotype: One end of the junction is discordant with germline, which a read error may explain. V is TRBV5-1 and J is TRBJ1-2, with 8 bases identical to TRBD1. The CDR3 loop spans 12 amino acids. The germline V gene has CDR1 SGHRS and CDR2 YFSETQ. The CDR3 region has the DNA TGCGCCATCAGCCAGGGGGCCAGGGGCTACACCTTC. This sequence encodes CAISQGARGYTF. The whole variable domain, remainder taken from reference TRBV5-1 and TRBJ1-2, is KAGVTQTPRYLIKTRGQQVTLSCSPISGHRSVSWYQQTPGQGLQFLFEYFSETQRNKGNFPGRFSGRQFSNSRSEMNVSTLELGDSALYLCAISQGARGYTFGSGTRLTVV.

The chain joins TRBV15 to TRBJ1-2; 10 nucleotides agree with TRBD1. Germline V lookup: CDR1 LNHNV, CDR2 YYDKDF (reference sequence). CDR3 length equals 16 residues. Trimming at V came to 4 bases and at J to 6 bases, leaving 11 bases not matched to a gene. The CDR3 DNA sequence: TGTGCCACCAGCACCCGCTGGACAGGGGGACAGAATGGCTACACCTTC. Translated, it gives CATSTRWTGGQNGYTF.

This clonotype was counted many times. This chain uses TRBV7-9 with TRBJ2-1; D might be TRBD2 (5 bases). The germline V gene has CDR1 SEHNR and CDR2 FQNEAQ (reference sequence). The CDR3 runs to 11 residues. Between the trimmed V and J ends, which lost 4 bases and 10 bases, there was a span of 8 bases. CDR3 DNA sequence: TGTGCCAGCAGCTCCGGGAAAGAGCAGTTCTTC. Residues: CASSSGKEQFF.

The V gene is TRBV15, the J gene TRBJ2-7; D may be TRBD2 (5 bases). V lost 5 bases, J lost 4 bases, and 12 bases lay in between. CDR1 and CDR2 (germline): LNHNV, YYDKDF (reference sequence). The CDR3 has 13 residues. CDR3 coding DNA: TGTGCCACCAGCCCGAGCGGCAGATACGAGCAGTACTTC. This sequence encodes CATSPSGRYEQYF. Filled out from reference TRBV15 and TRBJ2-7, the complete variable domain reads DAMVIQNPRYQVTQFGKPVTLSCSQTLNHNVMYWYQQKSSQAPKLLFHYYDKDFNNEADTPDNFQSRRPNTSFCFLDIRSPGLGDTAMYLCATSPSGRYEQYFGPGTRLTVT.

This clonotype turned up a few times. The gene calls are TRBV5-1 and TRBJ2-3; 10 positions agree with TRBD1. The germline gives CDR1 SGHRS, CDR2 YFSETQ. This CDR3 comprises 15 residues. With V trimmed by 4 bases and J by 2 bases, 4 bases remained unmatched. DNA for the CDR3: TGCGCCAGCAGCGAGGGACAGGGGCCCACAGATACGCAGTATTTT. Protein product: CASSEGQGPTDTQYF.

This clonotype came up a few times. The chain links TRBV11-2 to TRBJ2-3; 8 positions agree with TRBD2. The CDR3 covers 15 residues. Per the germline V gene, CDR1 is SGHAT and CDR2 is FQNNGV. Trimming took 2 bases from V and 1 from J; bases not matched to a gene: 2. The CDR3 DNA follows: TGTGCCAGCAGCTTACGGGAGGGGGGCACAGATACGCAGTATTTT. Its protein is CASSLREGGTDTQYF.